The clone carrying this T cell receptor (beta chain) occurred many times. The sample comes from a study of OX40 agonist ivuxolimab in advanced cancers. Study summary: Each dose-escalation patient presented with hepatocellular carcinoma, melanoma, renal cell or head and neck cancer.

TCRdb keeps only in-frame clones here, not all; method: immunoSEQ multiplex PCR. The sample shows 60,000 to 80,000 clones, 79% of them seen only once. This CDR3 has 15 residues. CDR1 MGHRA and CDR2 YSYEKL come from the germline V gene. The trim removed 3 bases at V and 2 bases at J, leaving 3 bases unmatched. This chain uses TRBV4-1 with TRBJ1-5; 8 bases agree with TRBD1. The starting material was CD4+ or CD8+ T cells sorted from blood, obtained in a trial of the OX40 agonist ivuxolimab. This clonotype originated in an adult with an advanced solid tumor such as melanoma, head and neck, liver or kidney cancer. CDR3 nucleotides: TGCGCCAGCAGCCAGTCAGGGGGCGGCAATCAGCCCCAGCATTTT. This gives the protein CASSQSGGGNQPQHF.